A selection of T cell receptor beta chains follows, all from one sample in a study of blood T cell repertoires in COVID-19. This table comes from immunoSEQ multiplex PCR, and its TCRdb copy is limited to in-frame clones, with some not included. The repertoire includes roughly 200,000 clones, about 87% of them detected once, and 4% to 5% sits in the top ten. Input material: peripheral blood. These receptors were collected from a woman in her thirties with acute or convalescent COVID-19. The conserved cysteine and the conserved F or W are not part of the CDR3 here.

TRBJ1-3,TRBV6-5,ASSLAGGFNTIY
TRBJ1-4,TRBV10-3,AIRQGAGLDEKLF
TRBJ2-3,TRBV28,ASSFHTDTQY
TRBJ1-1,TRBV6-5,ASSYASVTGQNEAF
TRBJ2-7,TRBV11-3,ASSLDAGRYEQY
TRBJ2-2,TRBV9,ASSVQGGVGELF
TRBJ2-3,TRBV7-8,ASSLAGRPTDTQY
TRBJ2-5,TRBV28,ASGLAGGPGTQY
TRBJ2-7,TRBV15,ATSRGRGGTYEQY
TRBJ2-2,TRBV5-1,ASSLENIGELF